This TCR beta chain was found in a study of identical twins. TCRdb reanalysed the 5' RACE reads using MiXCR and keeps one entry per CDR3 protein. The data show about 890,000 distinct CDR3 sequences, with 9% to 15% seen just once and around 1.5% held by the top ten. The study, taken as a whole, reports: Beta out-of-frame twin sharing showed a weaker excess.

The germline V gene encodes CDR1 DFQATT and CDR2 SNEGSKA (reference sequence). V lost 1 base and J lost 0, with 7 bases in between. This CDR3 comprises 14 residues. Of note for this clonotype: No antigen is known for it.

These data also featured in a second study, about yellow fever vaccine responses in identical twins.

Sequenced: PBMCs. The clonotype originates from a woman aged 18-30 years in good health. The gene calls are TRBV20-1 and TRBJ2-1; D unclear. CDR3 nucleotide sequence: TGCAGTGCTAGAGTCTGGAGCTCCTACAATGAGCAGTTCTTC. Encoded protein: CSARVWSSYNEQFF.